The sample holds one count of the clone carrying this TCR beta chain. Method: immunoSEQ multiplex PCR; TCRdb's copy keeps in-frame clones and lacks some. The table records about 350,000 clones, roughly 90% of them present only once. The sample belongs to a study of Ad26.COV2.S vaccination and SARS-CoV-2 variants. Looking at the study overall: Ad26.COV2.S, an intramuscular injection, was given once or twice 56 days apart.

The treatment denotes: some 19 received Ad26.COV2.S at low or high dose, single or two shots; about 5 received placebo; per-sample allocation not given. At day 63 after the first vaccine or placebo injection, samples were drawn. Within Boston, the person who donated was an adult of 18-55 years. The trim removed 4 bases at V and 3 bases at J, leaving 3 bases unmatched. CDR1 is MDHEN, CDR2 SYDVKM, per germline. The CDR3 is 14 residues long. The J gene is TRBJ2-7, the V gene TRBV28; 10 nucleotides align to TRBD1. The receptor was derived from a person between 18 and 60 years old who received the Ad26.COV2.S COVID-19 vaccine or a placebo. The specimen comprised peripheral blood, sampled in a trial of Ad26.COV2.S vaccine versus placebo. CDR3 in amino acids: CASSYGQGVYEQYF. The DNA for the CDR3 is TGTGCCAGCAGTTACGGACAGGGGGTCTACGAGCAGTACTTC.